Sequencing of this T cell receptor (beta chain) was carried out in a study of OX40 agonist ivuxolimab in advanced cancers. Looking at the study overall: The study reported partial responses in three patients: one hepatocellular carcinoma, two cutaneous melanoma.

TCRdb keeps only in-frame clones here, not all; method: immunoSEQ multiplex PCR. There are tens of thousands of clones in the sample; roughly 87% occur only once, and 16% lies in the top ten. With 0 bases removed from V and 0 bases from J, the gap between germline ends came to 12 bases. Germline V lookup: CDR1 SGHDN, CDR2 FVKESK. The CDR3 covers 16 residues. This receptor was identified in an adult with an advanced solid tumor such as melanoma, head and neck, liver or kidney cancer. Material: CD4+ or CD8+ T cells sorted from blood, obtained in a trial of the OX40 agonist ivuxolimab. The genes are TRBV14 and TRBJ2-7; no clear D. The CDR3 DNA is TGTGCCAGCAGCCAAGATTCGAGATTCCTCTCCTACGAGCAGTACTTC. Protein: CASSQDSRFLSYEQYF.